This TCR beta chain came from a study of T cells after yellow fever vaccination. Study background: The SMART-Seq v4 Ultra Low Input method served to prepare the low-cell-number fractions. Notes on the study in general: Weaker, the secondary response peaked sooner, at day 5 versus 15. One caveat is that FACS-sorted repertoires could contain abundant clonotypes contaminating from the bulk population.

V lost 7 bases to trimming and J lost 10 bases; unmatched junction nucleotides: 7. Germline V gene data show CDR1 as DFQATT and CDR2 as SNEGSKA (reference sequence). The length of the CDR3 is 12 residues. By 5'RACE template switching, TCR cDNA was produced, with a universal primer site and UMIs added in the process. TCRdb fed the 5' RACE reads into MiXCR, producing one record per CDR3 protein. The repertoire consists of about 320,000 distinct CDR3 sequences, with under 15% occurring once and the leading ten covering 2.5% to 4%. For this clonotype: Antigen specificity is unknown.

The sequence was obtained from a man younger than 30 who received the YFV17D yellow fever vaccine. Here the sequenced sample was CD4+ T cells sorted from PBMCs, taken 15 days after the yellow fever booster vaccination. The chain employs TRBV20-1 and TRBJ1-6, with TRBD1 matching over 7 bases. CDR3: CSVTTGLSPLHF. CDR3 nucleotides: TGCAGTGTCACGACAGGGCTGTCACCCCTCCACTTT.